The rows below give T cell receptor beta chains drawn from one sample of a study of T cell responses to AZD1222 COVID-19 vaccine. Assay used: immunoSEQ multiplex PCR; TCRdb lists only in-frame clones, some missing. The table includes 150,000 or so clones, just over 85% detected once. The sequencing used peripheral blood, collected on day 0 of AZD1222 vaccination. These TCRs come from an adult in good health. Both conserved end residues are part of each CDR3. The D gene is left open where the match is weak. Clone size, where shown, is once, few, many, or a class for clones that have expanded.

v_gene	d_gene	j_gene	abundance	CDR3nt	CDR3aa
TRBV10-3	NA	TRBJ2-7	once	TGTGCCATCAGTGATCCCACCCGCTTCTACGAGCAGTACTTC	CAISDPTRFYEQYF
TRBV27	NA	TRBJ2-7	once	TGTGCCAGCAGTTTCTCAGCGGCCGCTTCACGGCAGTACTTC	CASSFSAAASRQYF
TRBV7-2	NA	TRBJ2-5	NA	TGTGCCAGCAGCTTAGTCGACGGCCAAGAGACCCAGTACTTC	CASSLVDGQETQYF
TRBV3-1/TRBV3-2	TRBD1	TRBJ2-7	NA	TGTGCCAGCAGCTACCCGGAGGGACAGGGGGTTGATGAGCAGTACTTC	CASSYPEGQGVDEQYF
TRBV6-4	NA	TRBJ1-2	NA	TGTGCCAGCAGTGGCCCGGACATCGCAGGGAACTATGGCTACACCTTC	CASSGPDIAGNYGYTF
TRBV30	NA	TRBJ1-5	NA	TGTGCCTGGAGTGTACGAGGGGTTGACAATCAGCCCCAGCATTTT	CAWSVRGVDNQPQHF
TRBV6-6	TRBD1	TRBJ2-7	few	TGTGCCAGCAGTTATTTCGGGACAGGTGACTCCTACGAGCAGTACTTC	CASSYFGTGDSYEQYF
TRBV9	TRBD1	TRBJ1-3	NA	TGTGCCAGCAGCCCCCAGACAGGGAGGGCTTACACCATATATTTT	CASSPQTGRAYTIYF
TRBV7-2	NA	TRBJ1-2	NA	TGTGCCAGCAACTTAGTGGGACCTCTCGGCTACACCTTC	CASNLVGPLGYTF
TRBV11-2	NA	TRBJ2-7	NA	TGTGCCAGCAGCTTAGTAACCCAGGGCTACGAGCAGTACTTC	CASSLVTQGYEQYF
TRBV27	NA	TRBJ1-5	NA	TGTGCCAGCAGGAGACACCTCGATAGCAATCAGCCCCAGCATTTT	CASRRHLDSNQPQHF